This TCR beta chain is drawn from a study of blood T cell repertoires in COVID-19. Study as a whole: The analysed material was cDNA or gDNA that came from T cells, B-cell-depleted T cells, or PBMCs.

In the original analysis: From reference gene primer amplification, estimates of nucleated cell counts were derived. Method: immunoSEQ multiplex PCR; TCRdb's copy keeps in-frame clones and lacks some. V, J and clone size are those of that table, while D and trimming were read from the DNA. The sample contains roughly 220,000 clones, over 70% of which appear only once. V shed 2 bases and J 7 bases; nucleotides not matched to a gene: 4. CDR1 SGHAT and CDR2 FQNNGV come from the germline V gene. CDR3 length: 13 amino acids. The clonotype originates from a woman in her sixties or seventies with acute or convalescent COVID-19. V gene TRBV11-2 combines with J gene TRBJ1-1; 7 positions agree with TRBD1. Material for sequencing was peripheral blood. The CDR3 DNA reads as TGTGCCAGCAGCTTAACGAACAGGGGTGAAGCTTTCTTT. Its translation is CASSLTNRGEAFF.